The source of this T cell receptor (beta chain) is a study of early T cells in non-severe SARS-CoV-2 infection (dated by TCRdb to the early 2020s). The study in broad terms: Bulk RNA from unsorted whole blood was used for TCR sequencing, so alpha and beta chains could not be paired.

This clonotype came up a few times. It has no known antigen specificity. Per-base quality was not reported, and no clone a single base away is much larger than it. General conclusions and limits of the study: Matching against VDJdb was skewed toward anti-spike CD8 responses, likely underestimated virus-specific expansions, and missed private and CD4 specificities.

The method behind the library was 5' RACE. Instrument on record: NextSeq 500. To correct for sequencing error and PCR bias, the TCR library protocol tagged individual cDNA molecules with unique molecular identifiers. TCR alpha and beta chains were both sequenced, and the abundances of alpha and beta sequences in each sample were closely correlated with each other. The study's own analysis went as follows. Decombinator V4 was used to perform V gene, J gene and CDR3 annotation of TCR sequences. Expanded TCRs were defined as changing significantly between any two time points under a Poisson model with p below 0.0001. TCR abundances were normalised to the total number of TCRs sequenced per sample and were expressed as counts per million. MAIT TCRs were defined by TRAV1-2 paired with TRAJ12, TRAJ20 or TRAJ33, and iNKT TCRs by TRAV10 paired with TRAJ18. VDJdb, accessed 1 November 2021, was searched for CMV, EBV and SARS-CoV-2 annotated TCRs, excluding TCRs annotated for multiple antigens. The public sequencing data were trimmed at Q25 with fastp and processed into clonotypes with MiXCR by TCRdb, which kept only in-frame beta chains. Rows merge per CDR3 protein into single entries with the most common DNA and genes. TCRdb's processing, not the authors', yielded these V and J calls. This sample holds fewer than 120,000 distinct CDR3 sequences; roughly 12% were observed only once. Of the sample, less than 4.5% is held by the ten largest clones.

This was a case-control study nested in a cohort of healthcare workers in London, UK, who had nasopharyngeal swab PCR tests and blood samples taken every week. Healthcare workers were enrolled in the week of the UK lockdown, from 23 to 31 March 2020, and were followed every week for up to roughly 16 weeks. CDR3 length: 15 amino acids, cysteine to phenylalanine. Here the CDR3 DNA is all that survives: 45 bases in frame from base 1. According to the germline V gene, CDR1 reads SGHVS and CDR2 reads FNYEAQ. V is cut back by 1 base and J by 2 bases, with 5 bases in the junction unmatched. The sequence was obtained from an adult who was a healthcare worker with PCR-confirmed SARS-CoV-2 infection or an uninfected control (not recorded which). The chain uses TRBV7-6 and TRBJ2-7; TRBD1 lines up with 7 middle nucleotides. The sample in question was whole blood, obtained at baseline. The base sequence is TGTGCCAGCAGCTTAGTAGGGGACAGCACCTACGAGCAGTACTTC. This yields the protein CASSLVGDSTYEQYF.